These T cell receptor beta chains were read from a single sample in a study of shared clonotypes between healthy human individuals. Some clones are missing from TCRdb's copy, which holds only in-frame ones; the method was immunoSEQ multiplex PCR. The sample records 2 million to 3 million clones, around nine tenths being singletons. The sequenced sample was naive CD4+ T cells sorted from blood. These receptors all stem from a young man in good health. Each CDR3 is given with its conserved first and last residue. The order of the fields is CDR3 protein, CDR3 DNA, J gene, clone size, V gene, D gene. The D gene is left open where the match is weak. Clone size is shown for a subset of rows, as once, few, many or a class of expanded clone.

CDR3 protein: CASSYSGTGGYEQYF
CDR3 DNA: TGTGCCAGCAGTTACTCCGGGACAGGGGGCTACGAGCAGTACTTC
J gene: TRBJ2-7
clone size: .
V gene: TRBV6-6
D gene: TRBD1

CDR3 protein: CASSLEAAGGNNEQFF
CDR3 DNA: TGTGCCAGCAGCTTAGAAGCAGCGGGGGGAAACAATGAGCAGTTCTTC
J gene: TRBJ2-1
clone size: .
V gene: TRBV11-1
D gene: TRBD2

CDR3 protein: CASSHGPHNEQFF
CDR3 DNA: TGTGCCAGCAGCCACGGGCCACACAATGAGCAGTTCTTC
J gene: TRBJ2-1
clone size: .
V gene: TRBV9
D gene: .

CDR3 protein: CASSYGLAGGLYF
CDR3 DNA: TGTGCCAGCAGTTACGGGCTAGCGGGAGGTCTGTACTTC
J gene: TRBJ2-7
clone size: .
V gene: TRBV6-5
D gene: TRBD2

CDR3 protein: CASSVALGSYNEQFF
CDR3 DNA: TGTGCCAGCAGCGTAGCTCTGGGATCCTACAATGAGCAGTTCTTC
J gene: TRBJ2-1
clone size: .
V gene: TRBV9
D gene: .

CDR3 protein: CASSPPGADTQYF
CDR3 DNA: TGTGCCAGCTCACCACCAGGGGCAGATACGCAGTATTTT
J gene: TRBJ2-3
clone size: .
V gene: TRBV18
D gene: .

CDR3 protein: CASPIEVPFAETQYF
CDR3 DNA: TGCGCCAGTCCCATTGAGGTTCCGTTCGCGGAGACCCAGTACTTC
J gene: TRBJ2-5
clone size: .
V gene: TRBV5-1
D gene: .

CDR3 protein: CASSSLGGQHQYF
CDR3 DNA: TGTGCCAGCAGCTCACTCGGCGGACAGCATCAGTACTTC
J gene: TRBJ2-4
clone size: .
V gene: TRBV7-9
D gene: .

CDR3 protein: CAISGNPLGANYGYTF
CDR3 DNA: TGTGCCATCAGTGGAAACCCTTTGGGAGCGAACTATGGCTACACCTTC
J gene: TRBJ1-2
clone size: .
V gene: TRBV10-3
D gene: .

CDR3 protein: CASSQQSGPTWGYTF
CDR3 DNA: TGTGCCAGCAGCCAACAGTCAGGACCGACGTGGGGCTACACCTTC
J gene: TRBJ1-2
clone size: once
V gene: TRBV14
D gene: .

CDR3 protein: CASSPGRGTSQMPDTQYF
CDR3 DNA: TGTGCCAGCTCACCCGGTCGGGGAACCTCCCAGATGCCAGATACGCAGTATTTT
J gene: TRBJ2-3
clone size: .
V gene: TRBV18
D gene: .

CDR3 protein: CASKSRQNEQYF
CDR3 DNA: TGCGCCAGCAAGTCTAGACAGAACGAGCAGTACTTC
J gene: TRBJ2-7
clone size: .
V gene: TRBV5-1
D gene: .

CDR3 protein: CASGPKRDTEAFF
CDR3 DNA: TGTGCCAGCGGACCTAAACGGGACACTGAAGCTTTCTTT
J gene: TRBJ1-1
clone size: .
V gene: TRBV6-1
D gene: .

CDR3 protein: CASSSPVRVKAFF
CDR3 DNA: TGTGCCAGCAGCTCCCCGGTCCGGGTAAAAGCTTTCTTT
J gene: TRBJ1-1
clone size: .
V gene: TRBV7-2
D gene: .

CDR3 protein: CASSLGASGRRETQYF
CDR3 DNA: TGTGCCAGCAGCTTAGGGGCTAGCGGGAGGCGGGAGACCCAGTACTTC
J gene: TRBJ2-5
clone size: .
V gene: TRBV7-2
D gene: TRBD2

CDR3 protein: CASSFTGDYGYTF
CDR3 DNA: TGCGCCAGCAGCTTTACAGGAGACTATGGCTACACCTTC
J gene: TRBJ1-2
clone size: .
V gene: TRBV5-1
D gene: .

CDR3 protein: CASSVRKDLRLFF
CDR3 DNA: TGTGCCAGCAGCGTGAGAAAGGACCTTAGACTGTTCTTC
J gene: TRBJ2-1
clone size: .
V gene: TRBV7-9
D gene: .

CDR3 protein: CASSSPPEGGGEQYF
CDR3 DNA: TGTGCCAGCAGCTCACCACCGGAGGGGGGGGGCGAGCAGTACTTC
J gene: TRBJ2-7
clone size: .
V gene: TRBV7-8
D gene: .

CDR3 protein: CASSPPGELFF
CDR3 DNA: TGTGCCAGCAGCCCCCCCGGGGAGCTGTTTTTT
J gene: TRBJ2-2
clone size: few
V gene: TRBV4-2
D gene: .

CDR3 protein: CASTATGPGTQYF
CDR3 DNA: TGTGCCAGCACCGCTACAGGGCCAGGGACCCAGTACTTC
J gene: TRBJ2-5
clone size: .
V gene: TRBV6-5
D gene: .

CDR3 protein: CASSLAANQPQHF
CDR3 DNA: TGTGCCAGCAGCTTAGCGGCGAATCAGCCCCAGCATTTT
J gene: TRBJ1-5
clone size: .
V gene: TRBV11-2
D gene: .